Listed below are T cell receptor beta chains from one sample, sequenced in a study of T cells expressing NK-cell markers. Each CDR3 protein gets one entry in TCRdb, which reprocessed the 5' RACE reads and gives no DNA. The sample totals 200,000 to 300,000 distinct CDR3 sequences. Specimen: blood T cells: a sorted CD56 or NKG2C T cell subset, CD4+ or CD8+ T cells, or bulk PBMC T cells (not recorded which). These receptors came from a woman aged 18 to 69 in good health. The CDR3 runs from the conserved cysteine through the conserved F or W. The size field is filled for only some rows; it gives once, few, many or a size class.

clone_size j_call v_call cdr3_aa
- TRBJ2-5 TRBV14 CASSLYRGQTQYF
- TRBJ2-1 TRBV29-1 CSVDRVHNEQFF
- TRBJ1-2 TRBV12-3/TRBV12-4 CASSPGLYGYTF
- TRBJ2-6 TRBV18 CASSPGGSTSGANVLTF
- TRBJ1-6 TRBV5-5 CASSTGRSYGSPLHF
- TRBJ1-5 TRBV12-3/TRBV12-4 CASSPPGKTSNQPQHF
- TRBJ2-5 TRBV10-3 CAISAGQQETQYF
- TRBJ2-5 TRBV7-2 CASSARLAGKETQYF
- TRBJ2-7 TRBV7-2 CASSGTTSAAYEQYF
- TRBJ1-2 TRBV5-1 CASGMGYGYTF
- TRBJ1-4 TRBV20-1 CSVIPGQGEKLFF
- TRBJ1-1 TRBV5-8 CASSFIQGGTEAFF
- TRBJ2-3 TRBV7-2 CASSRSGYPGADTQYF
- TRBJ2-7 TRBV3-1 CASSQDAGAYEQYF
- TRBJ1-1 TRBV5-4 CASSLGGMNTEAFF
- TRBJ1-2 TRBV5-1 CASSLTGAPGYGYTF
- TRBJ2-3 TRBV30 CAWSAGGGTDTQYF
- TRBJ1-1 TRBV6-6 CASSYGAGGEAFF
- TRBJ2-1 TRBV28 CASSLQGGYNEQFF
- TRBJ1-5 TRBV19 CASTNTGISNQPQHF
- TRBJ2-1 TRBV6-2/TRBV6-3 CASSYSWTSGSATPHEQFF
- TRBJ2-7 TRBV20-1 CSARGKGAYEQYF
- TRBJ1-2 TRBV11-2 CASSPRGPYGYTF
- TRBJ1-2 TRBV18 CASSPAGTARDADYGYTF
- TRBJ2-4 TRBV20-1 CSARMGQGAVRIAKNIQYF
- TRBJ1-4 TRBV20-1 CSARDRGISANEKLFF
- TRBJ2-5 TRBV27 CASSRRGTRVETQYF
- TRBJ2-1 TRBV7-2 CASGPSGRHNEQFF
- TRBJ1-1 TRBV4-3 CASSQDGGFNTEAFF
- TRBJ2-1 TRBV7-9 CASSLGASAGNEQFF
medium-sized TRBJ2-1 TRBV25-1 CASSPPIGGRYEQFF
- TRBJ2-3 TRBV20-1 CSARATGLAGGTDTQYF
- TRBJ1-1 TRBV7-9 CASSLTGPTEAFF
- TRBJ2-1 TRBV12-3/TRBV12-4 CASRTSGGAWEQFF
- TRBJ1-1 TRBV3-1 CASSRYRDRGNTEAFF
- TRBJ1-2 TRBV6-2/TRBV6-3 CASSPDGIHGYTF
- TRBJ2-5 TRBV18 CASSLTSGTSGQETQYF
- TRBJ1-6 TRBV7-2 CASSFLGTGNSPLHF
- TRBJ1-2 TRBV4-1 CASSLWTGSYGYTF
- TRBJ2-7 TRBV5-1 CASSLAGEISYEQYF
- TRBJ1-1 TRBV2 CASSEDRESTEAFF
- TRBJ2-2 TRBV4-3 CASSQATNTGELFF
- TRBJ1-5 TRBV12-3/TRBV12-4 CASSPGTANNQPQHF
- TRBJ1-1 TRBV11-3 CASSSALSRNTEAFF
- TRBJ2-1 TRBV9 CASSVYHEQFF
- TRBJ2-7 TRBV6-1 CASSAPAPKREQYF
- TRBJ2-3 TRBV15 CATSRDRDGATDTQYF
- TRBJ2-3 TRBV5-1 CASTHGGTSADTQYF
- TRBJ1-2 TRBV20-1 CSAVRTVGGYTF
- TRBJ2-5 TRBV29-1 CSADRYQQETQYF
- TRBJ1-6 TRBV12-3/TRBV12-4 CASSPPRTENSPLHF
- TRBJ1-5 TRBV28 CASSLVGRGGNQPQHF
- TRBJ2-1 TRBV7-8 CASSLASRASSSYNEQFF
- TRBJ2-1 TRBV29-1 CSVVTSRSPNEQFF
- TRBJ2-3 TRBV7-9 CASSQKAGTGRSNTQYF